This record concerns one T cell receptor beta chain sequence. This clonotype was picked up a small number of times. Its target antigen remains unknown. No base-level quality is on record; no much larger clone is a single base apart. This entry belongs to a study of human T cells and chemical hapten exposure (dated by TCRdb to the early 2020s). At the level of the whole study: Libraries were combined into a pool for sequencing, and differences in TCR yield between samples came mainly from small differences in library volumes within the pool. The study tracked peripheral blood TCR repertoire changes in vivo during primary and secondary sensitization to the hapten diphenylcyclopropenone (DPC) in alopecia patients. For every blood RNA sample, sequencing covered both the TCR alpha and TCR beta chains.

Total RNA was extracted from unfractionated whole blood collected in Tempus Blood RNA tubes. Five healthy volunteers acted as controls for TCR sequencing and had blood drawn at day 0, 2 weeks and 6 weeks. What the research found in general, with its limitations: The number of TCRs above 1 in 1000 frequency did not change with DPC sensitization; there was no evidence of global repertoire structure alterations. Repeated subsampling changed both the strength of the expansion versus patch-test correlation and the threshold at which the correlation became significant.

Library preparation was by 5' RACE. TCRdb records Illumina MiSeq as the sequencer. During library preparation, unique molecular identifiers were attached to individual cDNA molecules so that TCRs could be counted quantitatively and reproducibly. The source study handled its data this way. A median of roughly 100,000 TCRs per sample was observed, with a range of roughly 20,000 to 700,000. The Decombinator software suite was used to annotate V, J and CDR3 in the TCR reads. To make PS versus PT1 abundance plots, every sample was subsampled to the same number of TCRs (28,000). TCRs were defined as expanded if absent before sensitization and observed at least eight times at the 2-week time point. TCRdb trimmed the raw reads at Q25, called clones with MiXCR and kept productive beta chains. Rows with a matching CDR3 protein are joined into one entry that keeps the most common DNA and genes. These V and J calls originate from TCRdb's pipeline instead of the authors' own analysis. Recorded for this sample are 70,000 to 85,000 distinct CDR3 sequences; more than 15% of them occurred a single time. Under 7.5% of the sample is in the top ten clones.

This sequence was found in a female donor in good health.

The CDR3 reads CASSLEDTQYF. The DNA is as follows: TGTGCCAGCAGCTTAGAAGATACGCAGTATTTT. The sequence links TRBV7-8 to TRBJ2-3, with no D gene named confidently. Reading the germline V gene gives CDR1 SGHVS and CDR2 FQNEAQ. The CDR3 starts with the cysteine, ends with the phenylalanine, and has 11 residues. Just the 33-base CDR3 DNA is kept, in frame starting at base 1. V is cut by 1 base and J by 5 bases, and the space between the germline ends is 1 base.